Included here is one TCR beta chain sequence, with context. Its antigen is as yet unknown. TCRdb analysed the 5' RACE reads with MiXCR anew, one entry per CDR3 protein. The sample includes 450,000 to 650,000 distinct CDR3 sequences, 15% to 20% of them seen just once. CDR1 and CDR2 from the germline V gene are SGHRS and YFSETQ. Trimming removed 5 bases from V and 5 bases from J, with 20 bases in between. There are 15 residues in the CDR3. This record belongs to a study of T-cell memory formation after mild COVID-19. Study details: Clusters were largely donor specific. Study conclusions and caveats: Contracting clones from day 15 to 85 showed balanced CD4/CD8; later expanders favored CD4+.

The TCR originated in an adult woman who had mild COVID-19 (a few samples of this study predate the infection). Cell type and time point are not known. The genes are TRBV5-1 and TRBJ2-7; a possible D gene is TRBD1 (5 bases). Sequenced: PBMCs or a T cell subset sorted from them (not recorded which). CDR3 DNA sequence: TGCGCCAGCAGAACCGAAGTGAGGACAATCCACGAGCAGTACTTC. It specifies CASRTEVRTIHEQYF.